This T cell receptor beta chain was sequenced during a study of OX40 agonist ivuxolimab in advanced cancers. Study overall: Patients received intravenous ivuxolimab every 2 weeks at 0.01 to 10 mg/kg. Patients were roughly 83% male with ages roughly 20 to 85, mean approximately 62.

Blood samples were obtained at baseline, cycle 4 day 1, and cycle 7 day 1. Clones were sequenced by immunoSEQ multiplex PCR, and TCRdb holds only the in-frame ones, with some missing. This sample yields fewer than 70,000 clones, of which around 90% are seen a single time; under 20% belongs to the top ten. The material sequenced was CD4+ or CD8+ T cells sorted from blood, taken in a trial of the OX40 agonist ivuxolimab. This sequence was found in an adult with an advanced solid tumor such as melanoma, head and neck, liver or kidney cancer.

The CDR3 here is CASSPQAGRQETQYF. The CDR3 region has the DNA TGTGCCAGCAGCCCGCAGGCGGGAAGACAAGAGACCCAGTACTTC. The rearrangement joins TRBV7-6 to TRBJ2-5; a possible D gene is TRBD2 (6 bases). Germline V gene lookup returns CDR1 SGHVS and CDR2 FNYEAQ. Between the trimmed V and J ends, which lost 5 bases and 2 bases, there was a span of 15 bases. This CDR3 is built from 15 residues.